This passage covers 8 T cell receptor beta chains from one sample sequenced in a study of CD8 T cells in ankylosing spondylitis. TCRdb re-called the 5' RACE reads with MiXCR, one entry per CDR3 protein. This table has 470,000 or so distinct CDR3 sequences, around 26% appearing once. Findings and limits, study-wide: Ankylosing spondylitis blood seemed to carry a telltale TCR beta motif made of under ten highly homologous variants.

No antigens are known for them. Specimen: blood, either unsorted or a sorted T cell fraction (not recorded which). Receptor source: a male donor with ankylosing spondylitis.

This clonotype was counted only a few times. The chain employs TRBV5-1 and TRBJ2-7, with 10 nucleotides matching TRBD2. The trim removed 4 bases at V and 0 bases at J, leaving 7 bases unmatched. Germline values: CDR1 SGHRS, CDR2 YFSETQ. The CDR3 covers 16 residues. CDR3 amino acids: CASSPRTSGDSYEQYF. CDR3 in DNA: TGCGCCAGCAGCCCTAGGACTAGCGGTGACTCCTACGAGCAGTACTTC.

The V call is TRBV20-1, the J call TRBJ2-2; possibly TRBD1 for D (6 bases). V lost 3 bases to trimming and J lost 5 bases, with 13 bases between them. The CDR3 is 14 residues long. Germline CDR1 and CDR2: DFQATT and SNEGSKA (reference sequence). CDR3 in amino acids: CSARVQGWTGELFF. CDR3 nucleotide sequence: TGCAGTGCTAGGGTGCAGGGGTGGACCGGGGAGCTGTTTTTT.

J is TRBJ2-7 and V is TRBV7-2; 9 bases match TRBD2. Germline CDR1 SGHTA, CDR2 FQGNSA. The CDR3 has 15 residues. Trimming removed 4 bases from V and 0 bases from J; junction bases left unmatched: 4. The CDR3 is CASSSSGMSSYEQYF. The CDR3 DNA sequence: TGTGCCAGCAGCTCTAGCGGGATGAGCTCCTACGAGCAGTACTTC. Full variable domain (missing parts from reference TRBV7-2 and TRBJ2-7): GAGVSQSPSNKVTEKGKDVELRCDPISGHTALYWYRQSLGQGLEFLIYFQGNSAPDKSGLPSDRFSAERTGGSVSTLTIQRTQQEDSAVYLCASSSSGMSSYEQYFGPGTRLTVT.

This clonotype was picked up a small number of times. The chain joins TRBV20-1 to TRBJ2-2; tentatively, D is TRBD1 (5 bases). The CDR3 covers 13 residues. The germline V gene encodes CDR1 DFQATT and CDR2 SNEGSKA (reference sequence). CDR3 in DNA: TGCAGCGCAGGGCGAGAGAACACCGGGGAGCTGTTTTTT. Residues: CSAGRENTGELFF.

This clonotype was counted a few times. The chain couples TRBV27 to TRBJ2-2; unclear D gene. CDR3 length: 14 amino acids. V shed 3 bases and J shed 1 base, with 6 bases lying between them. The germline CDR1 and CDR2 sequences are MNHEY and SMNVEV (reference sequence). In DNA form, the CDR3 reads TGTGCCAGCAGTTTTAGTAGGAACACCGGGGAGCTGTTTTTT. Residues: CASSFSRNTGELFF.

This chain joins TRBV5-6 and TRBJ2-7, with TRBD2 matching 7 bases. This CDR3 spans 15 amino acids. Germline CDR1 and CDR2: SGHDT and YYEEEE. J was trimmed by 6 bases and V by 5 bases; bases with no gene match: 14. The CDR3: CASRTWGTKRVEQYF. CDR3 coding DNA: TGTGCCAGCAGGACCTGGGGGACTAAGAGGGTCGAGCAGTACTTC. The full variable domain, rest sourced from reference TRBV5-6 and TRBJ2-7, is DAGVTQSPTHLIKTRGQQVTLRCSPKSGHDTVSWYQQALGQGPQFIFQYYEEEERQRGNFPDRFSGHQFPNYSSELNVNALLLGDSALYLCASRTWGTKRVEQYFGPGTRLTVT.

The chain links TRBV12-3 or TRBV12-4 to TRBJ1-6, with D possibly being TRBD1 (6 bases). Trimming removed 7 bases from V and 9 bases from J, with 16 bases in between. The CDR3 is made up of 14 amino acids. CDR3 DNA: TGTGCCAGCACCCCGGACGGAGGGGGTTCACCCCTCCACTTT. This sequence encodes CASTPDGGGSPLHF.

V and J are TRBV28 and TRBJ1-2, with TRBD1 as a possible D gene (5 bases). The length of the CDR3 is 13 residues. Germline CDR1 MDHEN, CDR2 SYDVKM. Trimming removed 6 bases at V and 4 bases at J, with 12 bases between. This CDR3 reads CASRGRGGYGYTF. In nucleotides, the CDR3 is TGTGCCAGCAGGGGACGGGGTGGCTATGGCTACACCTTC.